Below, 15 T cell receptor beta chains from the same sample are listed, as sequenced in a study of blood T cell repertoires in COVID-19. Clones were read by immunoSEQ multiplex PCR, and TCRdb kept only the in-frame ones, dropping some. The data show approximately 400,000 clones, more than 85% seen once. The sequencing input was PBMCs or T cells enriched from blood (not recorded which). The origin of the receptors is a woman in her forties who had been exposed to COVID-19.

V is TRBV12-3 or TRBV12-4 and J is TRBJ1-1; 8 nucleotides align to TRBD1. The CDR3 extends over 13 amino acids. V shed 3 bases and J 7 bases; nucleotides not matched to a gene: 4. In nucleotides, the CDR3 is TGTGCCAGCAGTTTTGACAGGGGTCGTGAAGCTTTCTTT. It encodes CASSFDRGREAFF.

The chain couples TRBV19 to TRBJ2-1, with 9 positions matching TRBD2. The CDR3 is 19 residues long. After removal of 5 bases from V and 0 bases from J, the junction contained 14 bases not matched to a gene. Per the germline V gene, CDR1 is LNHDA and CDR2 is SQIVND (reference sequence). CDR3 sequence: CASSVQGEISGSSYNEQFF. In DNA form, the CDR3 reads TGTGCCAGTAGTGTCCAGGGGGAAATTAGCGGGAGCTCCTACAATGAGCAGTTCTTC.

Here the CDR3 reads CASRTGGDTQYF. The CDR3, as DNA: TGTGCCAGCAGAACAGGGGGAGATACGCAGTATTTT. The chain carries TRBV7-9 and TRBJ2-3; 8 positions match TRBD1. Looked up from germline, CDR1 is SEHNR and CDR2 is FQNEAQ (reference sequence). The CDR3 has 12 amino acids. With V trimmed by 6 bases and J by 5 bases, 1 base remained unmatched.

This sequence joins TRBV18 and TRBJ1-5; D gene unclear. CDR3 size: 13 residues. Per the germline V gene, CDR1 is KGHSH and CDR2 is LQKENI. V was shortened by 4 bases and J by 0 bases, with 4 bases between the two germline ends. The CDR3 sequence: CASSLNSNQPQHF. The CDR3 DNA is TGTGCCAGCTCACTCAATAGCAATCAGCCCCAGCATTTT.

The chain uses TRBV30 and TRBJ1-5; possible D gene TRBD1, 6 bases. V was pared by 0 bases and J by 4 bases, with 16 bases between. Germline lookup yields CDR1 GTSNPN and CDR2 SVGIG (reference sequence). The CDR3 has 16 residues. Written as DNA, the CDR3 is TGTGCCTGGAGTGTAAGGGGCAACAGGGATAATCAGCCCCAGCATTTT. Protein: CAWSVRGNRDNQPQHF.

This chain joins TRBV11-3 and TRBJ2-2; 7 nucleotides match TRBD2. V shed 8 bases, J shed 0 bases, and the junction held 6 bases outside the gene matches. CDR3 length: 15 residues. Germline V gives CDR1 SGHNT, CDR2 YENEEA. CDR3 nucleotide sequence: TGTGCCAGCGGTTGGAGCGGGACGAACACCGGGGAGCTGTTTTTT. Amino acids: CASGWSGTNTGELFF.

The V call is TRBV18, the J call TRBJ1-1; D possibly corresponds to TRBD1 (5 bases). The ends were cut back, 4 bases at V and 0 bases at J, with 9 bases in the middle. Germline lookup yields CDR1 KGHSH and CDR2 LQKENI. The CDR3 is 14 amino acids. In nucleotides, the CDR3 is TGTGCCAGCTCACGACAGCGTATGAACACTGAAGCTTTCTTT. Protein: CASSRQRMNTEAFF.

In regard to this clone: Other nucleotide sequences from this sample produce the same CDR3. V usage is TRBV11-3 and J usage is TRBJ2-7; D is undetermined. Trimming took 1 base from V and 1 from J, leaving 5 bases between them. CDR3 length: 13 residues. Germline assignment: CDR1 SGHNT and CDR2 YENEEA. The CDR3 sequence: CASSLGSSYEQYF. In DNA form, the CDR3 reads TGTGCCAGCAGCTTAGGCAGTTCCTACGAGCAGTACTTC.

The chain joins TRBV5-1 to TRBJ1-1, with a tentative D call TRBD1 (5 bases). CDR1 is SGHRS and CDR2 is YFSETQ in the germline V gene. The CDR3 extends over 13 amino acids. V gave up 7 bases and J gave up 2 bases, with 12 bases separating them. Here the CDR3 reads CASETEPNTEAFF. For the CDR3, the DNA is TGCGCCAGCGAGACAGAGCCCAACACTGAAGCTTTCTTT.

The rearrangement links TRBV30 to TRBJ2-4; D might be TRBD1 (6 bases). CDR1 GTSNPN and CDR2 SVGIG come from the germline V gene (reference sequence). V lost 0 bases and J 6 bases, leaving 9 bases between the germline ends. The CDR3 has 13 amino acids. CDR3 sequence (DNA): TGTGCCTGGAGTGTAACAGGGTCAAACATTCAGTACTTC. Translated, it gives CAWSVTGSNIQYF.

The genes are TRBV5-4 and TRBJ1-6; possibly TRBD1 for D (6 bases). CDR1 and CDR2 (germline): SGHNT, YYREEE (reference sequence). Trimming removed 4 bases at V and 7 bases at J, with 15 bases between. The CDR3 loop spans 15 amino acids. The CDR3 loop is CASSPIQGGNSPLHF. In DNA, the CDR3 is TGTGCCAGCAGCCCCATACAGGGAGGGAATTCACCCCTCCACTTT.

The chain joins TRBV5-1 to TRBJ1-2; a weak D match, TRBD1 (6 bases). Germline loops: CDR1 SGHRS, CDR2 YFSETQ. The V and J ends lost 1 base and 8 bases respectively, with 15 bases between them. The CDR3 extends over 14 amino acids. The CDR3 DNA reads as TGCGCCAGCAGCTTGCAGGGGAACTTGGAAGGCTACACCTTC. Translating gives CASSLQGNLEGYTF.

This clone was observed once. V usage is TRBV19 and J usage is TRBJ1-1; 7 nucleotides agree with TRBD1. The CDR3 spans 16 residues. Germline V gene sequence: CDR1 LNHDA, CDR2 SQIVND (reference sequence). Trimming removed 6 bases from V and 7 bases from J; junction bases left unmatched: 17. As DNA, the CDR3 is TGTGCCAGTAGCTTGGGATCGACAGGGCTCTTCTATGAAGCTTTCTTT. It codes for CASSLGSTGLFYEAFF.

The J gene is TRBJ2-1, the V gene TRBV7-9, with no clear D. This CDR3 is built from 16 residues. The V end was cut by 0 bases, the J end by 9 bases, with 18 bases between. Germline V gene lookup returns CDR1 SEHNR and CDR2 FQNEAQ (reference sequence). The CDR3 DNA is TGTGCCAGCAGCTTAGCGTCGCTACAGCCAGTGGGTGAGCAGTTCTTC. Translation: CASSLASLQPVGEQFF.

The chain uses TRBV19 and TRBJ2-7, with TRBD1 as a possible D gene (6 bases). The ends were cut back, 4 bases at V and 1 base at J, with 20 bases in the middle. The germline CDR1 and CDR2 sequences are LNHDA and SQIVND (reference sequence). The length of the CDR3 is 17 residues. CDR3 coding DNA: TGTGCCAGTAGTAAAATCCCCCGGGACACATCTTCCTACGAGCAGTACTTC. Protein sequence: CASSKIPRDTSSYEQYF.